The entry that follows covers one T cell receptor (beta chain) sequence. This clonotype has only a few counts. Its antigen has not been determined. No much larger clone is present one base from it, and per-base qualities are unavailable. This entry comes from a study of CD8+CD57+ T cells in acquired aplastic anemia (dated 2018 in TCRdb). At the level of the whole study: Extracted DNA from sorted CD4+ and CD8+ cells averaged around 3.4 ug, ranging from roughly 0.2 to 30 ug. A CD8+CD57+ expansion meant a frequency higher than the mean frequency seen in healthy subjects. The study at large found these results: Around 31 CD8+ CDR3 sequences were shared between patients and controls but appeared highly expressed in patients and within their immunodominant clones. Patients and healthy controls showed no significant difference in CD8+ Simpson's diversity (P=0.060).

Expansion of CD8+CD57+ cells had been shown by flow cytometry in the patients chosen for sequencing. All patients had severe acquired aplastic anemia diagnosed by International Study of Aplastic Anemia and Agranulocytosis and Camitta criteria. No patient had received any therapy when blood was sampled. TCR repertoires of sorted CD4+ and CD8+ blood T cells from severe aplastic anemia patients and healthy subjects were deep-sequenced in the study. Patients were enrolled under clinicaltrials.gov protocols 00001620, 01623167, 00001397, 00071045, 00081523 and 00961064 in the USA. Ficoll-Paque density gradient centrifugation was used to isolate peripheral blood mononuclear cells. Before DNA extraction, CD4+ and CD8+ T cells were sorted by FACS or by magnetic beads. Profiling of TCR beta VDJ combinations and CDR3 sequences used genomic DNA as the template. TCR repertoire sequencing was run on an Illumina HiSeq 2000. The original methods were these. Repertoire assessment relied on Simpson's diversity index, CDR3 size and DJ length profiles, and TRBV/TRBJ rearrangement plots. The most abundant DNA sequence in the deep sequencing data was defined as the immunodominant clone. CDR3 amino acid sequences were checked for sharing across subjects and were also compared against the VDJdb database and published repertoires. Using fastp at Q25 and MiXCR, TCRdb reprocessed the public reads and kept productive beta chains. Rows with one shared CDR3 protein collapse into an entry with the most common genes and DNA. The V and J calls shown here were made by TCRdb, not taken from the authors' results. The sample yields approximately 300,000 distinct CDR3 sequences; roughly 59% were counted once. 1.3% of the sample is in the top ten clones.

Per the germline V gene, SGHTA is the CDR1 and FQGNSA is the CDR2. The CDR3, cysteine through phenylalanine, is 13 amino acids long. The sequence is cut down to CDR3 DNA, 39 bases in frame from base 1. Sequencing used sorted CD4+, CD8+, or CD8+CD57+ T cells (not recorded which) from PBMCs. This sequence uses TRBV7-2 and TRBJ2-1; TRBD2 is perhaps the D gene, given 5 matching bases. The clonotype originates from a human donor with aplastic anemia. This receptor carries the CDR3 CAMSRESYNEQFF. The base sequence is TGTGCTATGTCCCGGGAATCCTACAATGAGCAGTTCTTC. With the portions outside the CDR3 filled from the reference TRBV7-2 and TRBJ2-1 genes, the complete variable region becomes GAGVSQSPSNKVTEKGKDVELRCDPISGHTALYWYRQSLGQGLEFLIYFQGNSAPDKSGLPSDRFSAERTGGSVSTLTIQRTQQEDSAVYLCAMSRESYNEQFFGPGTRLTVL.